This entry lists 27 T cell receptor beta chains sequenced from one sample in a study of blood T cell repertoires in COVID-19. Using immunoSEQ multiplex PCR, the repertoire was profiled, and TCRdb retains in-frame clones only, with some absent. The sample holds about 12,000 clones; roughly 80% are singletons and the top ten take about a third. The specimen was peripheral blood. These receptors all stem from a human donor in a cohort sampled during active COVID-19.

The genes are TRBV6-5 and TRBJ1-2; the D gene is possibly TRBD1 (6 bases). The CDR3 is 15 residues long. V lost 6 bases to trimming and J lost 2 bases, with 16 bases between them. From germline, CDR1 is MNHEY and CDR2 SVGAGI. CDR3 amino acids: CASSRGKTGNYGYTF. CDR3 nucleotides: TGTGCCAGCAGCCGGGGAAAAACAGGGAACTATGGCTACACCTTC.

This sequence joins TRBV18 and TRBJ1-3, with 7 nucleotides matching TRBD1. V lost 5 bases to trimming and J lost 2 bases; unmatched junction nucleotides: 0. Germline CDR1 is KGHSH and CDR2 is LQKENI. The CDR3 totals 13 residues. The CDR3 loop reads CASSGTAGNTIYF. CDR3 DNA sequence: TGTGCCAGCTCAGGGACAGCTGGAAACACCATATATTTT.

The J gene is TRBJ2-6, the V gene TRBV7-2, with TRBD1 matching 10 bases. The CDR3 is 18 residues long. From germline, CDR1 is SGHTA and CDR2 FQGNSA. V lost 5 bases and J lost 0; bases outside the gene matches: 7. In nucleotides, the CDR3 is TGTGCCAGCAGCCAAGGACAGGGGGTATTCTCTGGGGCCAACGTCCTGACTTTC. Residues: CASSQGQGVFSGANVLTF.

This clone was observed once. This chain connects TRBV7-2 to TRBJ1-1; 8 bases line up with TRBD1. This CDR3 comprises 16 residues. Germline values: CDR1 SGHTA, CDR2 FQGNSA. Trimming removed 1 base from V and 4 bases from J; junction bases left unmatched: 8. The CDR3 coding sequence is TGTGCCAGCAGCTTAGGACAGGGGCGCTGGGGCACTGAAGCTTTCTTT. Translated: CASSLGQGRWGTEAFF.

The chain links TRBV3-1 (or the pseudogene TRBV3-2) to TRBJ2-6, with no clear D. Looked up from germline, CDR1 is LGHDT and CDR2 is YNNKEL (reference sequence). The CDR3 is made up of 13 amino acids. V lost 4 bases and J lost 9, with 10 bases in between. As DNA, the CDR3 is TGTGCCAGCAGCCTCCATAACATCAACGTCCTGACTTTC. Its translation: CASSLHNINVLTF.

This chain joins TRBV11-3 and TRBJ2-3; D possibly corresponds to TRBD2 (5 bases). The CDR3 loop spans 14 amino acids. Trimming removed 3 bases from V and 4 bases from J, with 11 bases in between. Per germline, CDR1 SGHNT and CDR2 YENEEA. In nucleotides, the CDR3 is TGTGCCAGCAGCTTCAGTCGGGGAGCAGATACGCAGTATTTT. Translating it yields CASSFSRGADTQYF.

The V gene is TRBV30, the J gene TRBJ1-2; TRBD1 is a possible D gene (5 bases). V was shortened by 5 bases and J by 8 bases, with 18 bases between the two germline ends. CDR3 length: 13 residues. Germline V gene data show CDR1 as GTSNPN and CDR2 as SVGIG (reference sequence). The CDR3 DNA is TGTGCCTGGGCCTATCGGCAGGGTAGCGGCTACACCTTC. Protein product: CAWAYRQGSGYTF.

The chain employs TRBV6-5 and TRBJ1-2, with TRBD1 matching over 12 bases. This CDR3 has 15 residues. J was trimmed by 7 bases and V by 4 bases; bases with no gene match: 7. Germline V gene lookup returns CDR1 MNHEY and CDR2 SVGAGI. The CDR3 nucleotides are TGTGCCAGCAGTTGGGGACAGGGGGCGGTCTCTGGCTACACCTTC. Translating gives CASSWGQGAVSGYTF.

V is TRBV3-1 (or the pseudogene TRBV3-2) and J is TRBJ1-6; TRBD1 agrees at 7 bases. Germline V gives CDR1 LGHDT, CDR2 YNNKEL (reference sequence). The CDR3 spans 12 residues. CDR3 residues: CASGQVNSPLHF. The CDR3, as DNA: TGTGCAAGCGGACAGGTTAATTCACCCCTCCACTTT.

In this sample, this clone turned up a few times. This rearrangement joins TRBV3-1 (or the pseudogene TRBV3-2) to TRBJ2-1, with 10 bases identical to TRBD2. CDR3 length: 21 residues. Unmatched junction bases numbered 14, after V lost 0 bases and J lost 0 bases. Germline values: CDR1 LGHDT, CDR2 YNNKEL (reference sequence). CDR3 protein: CASSQEVAPGLAKISYNEQFF. Written as DNA, the CDR3 is TGTGCCAGCAGCCAAGAAGTGGCCCCGGGACTAGCGAAAATCTCCTACAATGAGCAGTTCTTC.

This clone was observed a single time. The chain links TRBV5-1 to TRBJ1-6; 7 nucleotides line up with TRBD1. The CDR3 runs to 15 residues. Germline assignment: CDR1 SGHRS and CDR2 YFSETQ. V was clipped by 0 bases and J by 5 bases; unmatched bases: 2. The CDR3 loop reads CASSLGDRDNSPLHF. The CDR3 DNA follows: TGCGCCAGCAGCTTGGGGGACAGAGATAATTCACCCCTCCACTTT.

V and J are TRBV6-2 or TRBV6-3 and TRBJ1-2; 7 bases align to TRBD1. Losses at the gene ends were 6 bases for V and 4 bases for J; bases not matched to a gene: 5. The germline gives CDR1 MNHEY, CDR2 SVGEGT. The CDR3 is 13 amino acids. In DNA, the CDR3 is TGTGCCAGCAGCGGACAGGCGGTCTATGGCTACACCTTC. Amino acid sequence: CASSGQAVYGYTF.

This rearrangement joins TRBV3-1 (or the pseudogene TRBV3-2) to TRBJ1-1, with 7 bases aligning to TRBD1. V shed 2 bases, J shed 3 bases, and the junction held 3 bases outside the gene matches. This CDR3 has 14 residues. The germline V gene has CDR1 LGHDT and CDR2 YNNKEL (reference sequence). CDR3 bases: TGTGCCAGCAGCCAACCTGGGACAGACACTGAAGCTTTCTTT. This gives the protein CASSQPGTDTEAFF.

The chain joins TRBV5-4 to TRBJ2-3, with TRBD1 as a possible D gene (6 bases). From germline, CDR1 is SGHNT and CDR2 YYREEE (reference sequence). This CDR3 has 15 amino acids. Between the trimmed V and J ends, which lost 1 base and 5 bases, there was a span of 14 bases. CDR3 residues: CASSLKQGSRDTQYF. The CDR3 nucleotides read TGTGCCAGCAGCTTGAAACAGGGATCTAGAGATACGCAGTATTTT. The entire variable domain, with the rest obtained from reference TRBV5-4 and TRBJ2-3, is as follows: ETGVTQSPTHLIKTRGQQVTLRCSSQSGHNTVSWYQQALGQGPQFIFQYYREEENGRGNFPPRFSGLQFPNYSSELNVNALELDDSALYLCASSLKQGSRDTQYFGPGTRLTVL.

The chain carries TRBV3-1 (or the pseudogene TRBV3-2) and TRBJ2-5, with TRBD2 as a possible D gene (6 bases). The CDR3 extends over 14 amino acids. Germline V gene lookup returns CDR1 LGHDT and CDR2 YNNKEL (reference sequence). V was trimmed by 3 bases and J by 5 bases, leaving 13 bases between them. CDR3 sequence reads: CASSHIGAGETQYF. CDR3 DNA: TGTGCCAGCAGCCATATCGGGGCGGGGGAGACCCAGTACTTC.

The chain uses TRBV28 and TRBJ1-2; tentative D call: TRBD1 (5 bases). The germline CDR1 and CDR2 sequences are MDHEN and SYDVKM. This CDR3 is built from 16 residues. Trimming removed 5 bases from V and 5 bases from J, with 21 bases in between. The DNA of the CDR3 is TGTGCCAGCAGTACCGCCGGGACCGGGAGTTGGTATGGCTACACCTTC. Its protein is CASSTAGTGSWYGYTF.

The J gene is TRBJ2-1, the V gene TRBV4-2; 9 positions agree with TRBD2. The CDR3 totals 15 residues. Per germline, CDR1 LGHNA and CDR2 YNFKEQ. V lost 5 bases and J lost 9; bases outside the gene matches: 11. The CDR3 loop is CASSSLVAGAGEQFF. The DNA of the CDR3 is TGTGCCAGCAGCTCCCTTGTAGCGGGGGCAGGTGAGCAGTTCTTC.

On this clone: The same CDR3 can be traced to other DNA sequences in this sample. This chain joins TRBV6-5 and TRBJ1-1; 8 nucleotides align to TRBD1. This CDR3 comprises 13 residues. The germline CDR1 and CDR2 sequences are MNHEY and SVGAGI. Trimming cost V 4 bases and J 11 bases; bases outside gene matches: 9. This CDR3 reads CASSSQGAGEAFF. In nucleotides, the CDR3 is TGTGCCAGCAGTTCCCAGGGGGCGGGGGAGGCTTTCTTT.

The chain links TRBV20-1 to TRBJ2-5; D is perhaps TRBD2 (5 bases). The CDR3 is 15 residues long. V was cut by 3 bases and J by 3 bases, with 17 bases left in between. CDR1 is DFQATT and CDR2 is SNEGSKA in the germline V gene (reference sequence). For the CDR3, the DNA is TGCAGTGCTAGTGGAATGTCGGGAATGGAAGAGACCCAGTACTTC. Amino acids: CSASGMSGMEETQYF.

This clone appeared once. The V and J genes are TRBV27 and TRBJ2-3, with D possibly being TRBD1 (6 bases). This CDR3 spans 14 amino acids. Germline V gives CDR1 MNHEY, CDR2 SMNVEV (reference sequence). V was clipped by 7 bases and J by 2 bases, with 13 bases between them. CDR3 nucleotide sequence: TGTGCCAGCAAACCGGGACACTACACAGATACGCAGTATTTT. Amino acids: CASKPGHYTDTQYF.

This clone showed up just once. The rearrangement joins TRBV14 to TRBJ2-3; TRBD2 aligns across 8 bases. CDR1 is SGHDN, CDR2 FVKESK, per germline. V was pared by 2 bases and J by 1 base, with 5 bases of the junction left unmatched. The CDR3 loop spans 16 amino acids. The chain's CDR3 is CASSQTSGGRTDTQYF. CDR3 bases: TGTGCCAGCAGCCAAACGAGCGGGGGTCGCACAGATACGCAGTATTTT. Combining the CDR3 with reference TRBV14 and TRBJ2-3 gives the whole variable domain EAGVTQFPSHSVIEKGQTVTLRCDPISGHDNLYWYRRVMGKEIKFLLHFVKESKQDESGMPNNRFLAERTGGTYSTLKVQPAELEDSGVYFCASSQTSGGRTDTQYFGPGTRLTVL.

The rearrangement joins TRBV5-3 to TRBJ2-3; 8 positions match TRBD2. TRBV5-3 is annotated as an ORF whose role is uncertain. The CDR3 contains 17 residues. V was pared by 0 bases and J by 2 bases, with 8 bases of the junction left unmatched. Written as DNA, the CDR3 is TGTGCCAGAAGCTTGGCCAGGAGACTAGCGCACACAGATACGCAGTATTTT. It translates to CARSLARRLAHTDTQYF.

This chain links TRBV6-5 with TRBJ1-5, with TRBD1 matching 7 bases. The CDR3 length is 15 residues. From germline, CDR1 is MNHEY and CDR2 SVGAGI. J gave up 6 bases and V 0 bases, and 5 bases lay outside the gene matches. This chain's CDR3 is CASSYSIQGLQPQHF. The CDR3, as DNA: TGTGCCAGCAGTTACTCTATACAGGGGCTTCAGCCCCAGCATTTT.

This chain joins TRBV2 and TRBJ2-1, with 7 positions matching TRBD1. The CDR3 is 16 residues long. The J segment lost 8 bases and the V segment lost 11 bases, leaving 21 bases of the junction unmatched. Germline values: CDR1 SNHLY, CDR2 FYNNEI. DNA of the CDR3: TGTGCCTTCCCCCCCCGACAGGGATGGATAATCGATGAGCAGTTCTTC. Translation gives CAFPPRQGWIIDEQFF.

The J gene is TRBJ1-4, the V gene TRBV9, with 8 bases aligning to TRBD1. V shed 4 bases and J 5 bases; nucleotides not matched to a gene: 4. The CDR3 spans 14 residues. CDR1 and CDR2 (germline): SGDLS, YYNGEE. The CDR3 loop reads CASSPGQGNEKLFF. CDR3 bases: TGTGCCAGCAGCCCAGGACAGGGAAATGAAAAACTGTTTTTT.

By frequency in the sample, this clone is medium-sized (0.01 to 0.1%). The CDR3 region is CASSVAGRDYEQYF. The CDR3 DNA is TGTGCCAGCAGCGTAGCAGGCAGAGACTACGAGCAGTACTTC. J is TRBJ2-7 and V is TRBV9; D gene ambiguous. The CDR3 covers 14 residues. CDR1 is SGDLS, CDR2 YYNGEE, per germline. V was clipped by 0 bases and J by 3 bases, with 10 bases between them. Combining the CDR3 with reference TRBV9 and TRBJ2-7 gives the whole variable domain DSGVTQTPKHLITATGQRVTLRCSPRSGDLSVYWYQQSLDQGLQFLIQYYNGEERAKGNILERFSAQQFPDLHSELNLSSLELGDSALYFCASSVAGRDYEQYFGPGTRLTVT.

This clone was found a few times. The chain has TRBV5-1 and TRBJ2-2, with TRBD2 as a possible D gene (5 bases). Germline CDR1 SGHRS, CDR2 YFSETQ. Trimming removed 0 bases at V and 1 base at J, with 7 bases between. The CDR3 loop spans 15 amino acids. For the CDR3, the DNA is TGCGCCAGCAGCTTGGGAGCGGTGAACACCGGGGAGCTGTTTTTT. As protein: CASSLGAVNTGELFF.